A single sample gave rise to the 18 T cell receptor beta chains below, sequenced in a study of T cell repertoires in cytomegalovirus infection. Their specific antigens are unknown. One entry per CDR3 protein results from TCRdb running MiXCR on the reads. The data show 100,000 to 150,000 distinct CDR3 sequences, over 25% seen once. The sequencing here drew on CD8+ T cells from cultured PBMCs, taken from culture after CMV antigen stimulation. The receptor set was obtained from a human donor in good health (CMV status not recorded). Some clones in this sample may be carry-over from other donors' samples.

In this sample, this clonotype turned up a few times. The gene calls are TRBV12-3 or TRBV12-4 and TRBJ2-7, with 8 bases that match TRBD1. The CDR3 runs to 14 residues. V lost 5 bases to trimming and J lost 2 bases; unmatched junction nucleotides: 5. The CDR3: CASSDRGRPYEQYF. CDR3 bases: TGTGCCAGCAGTGACAGGGGTCGACCCTACGAGCAGTACTTC.

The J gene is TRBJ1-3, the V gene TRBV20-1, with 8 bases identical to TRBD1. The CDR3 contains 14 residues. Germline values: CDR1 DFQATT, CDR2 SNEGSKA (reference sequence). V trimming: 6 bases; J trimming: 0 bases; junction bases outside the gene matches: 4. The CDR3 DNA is TGCAGTGCCCTGGACAGGGACTCTGGAAACACCATATATTTT. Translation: CSALDRDSGNTIYF.

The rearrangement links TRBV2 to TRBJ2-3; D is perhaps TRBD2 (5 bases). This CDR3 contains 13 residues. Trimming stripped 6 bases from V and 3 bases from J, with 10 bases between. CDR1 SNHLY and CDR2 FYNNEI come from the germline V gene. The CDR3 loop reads CASRERGTDTQYF. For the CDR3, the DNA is TGTGCCAGCAGAGAACGAGGGACAGATACGCAGTATTTT.

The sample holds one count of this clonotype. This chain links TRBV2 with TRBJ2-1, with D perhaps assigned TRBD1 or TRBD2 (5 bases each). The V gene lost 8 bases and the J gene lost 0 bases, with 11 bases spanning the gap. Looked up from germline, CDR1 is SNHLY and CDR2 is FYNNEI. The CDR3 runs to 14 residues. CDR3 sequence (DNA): TGTGCCAGCGATGCAGGGAGCTCCTACAATGAGCAGTTCTTC. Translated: CASDAGSSYNEQFF.

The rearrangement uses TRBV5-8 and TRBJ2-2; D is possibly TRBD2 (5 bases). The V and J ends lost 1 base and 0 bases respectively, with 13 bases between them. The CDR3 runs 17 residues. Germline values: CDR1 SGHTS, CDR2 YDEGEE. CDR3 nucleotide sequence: TGTGCCAGCAGCTTGCCCCCGGGGTACGCGAACACCGGGGAGCTGTTTTTT. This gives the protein CASSLPPGYANTGELFF.

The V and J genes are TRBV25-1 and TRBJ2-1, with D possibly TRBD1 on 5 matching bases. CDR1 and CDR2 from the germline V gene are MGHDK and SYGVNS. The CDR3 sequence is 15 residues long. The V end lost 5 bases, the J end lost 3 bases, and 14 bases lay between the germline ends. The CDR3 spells CASSLDSAFYNEQFF. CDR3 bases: TGTGCCAGCAGTCTTGACAGTGCGTTCTACAATGAGCAGTTCTTC.

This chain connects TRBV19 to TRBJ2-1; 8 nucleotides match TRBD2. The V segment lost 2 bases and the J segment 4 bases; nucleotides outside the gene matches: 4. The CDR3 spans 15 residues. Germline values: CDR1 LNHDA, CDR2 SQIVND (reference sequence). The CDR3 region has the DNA TGTGCCAGTAGTATAAAACTAGCGGATTACAATGAGCAGTTCTTC. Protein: CASSIKLADYNEQFF.

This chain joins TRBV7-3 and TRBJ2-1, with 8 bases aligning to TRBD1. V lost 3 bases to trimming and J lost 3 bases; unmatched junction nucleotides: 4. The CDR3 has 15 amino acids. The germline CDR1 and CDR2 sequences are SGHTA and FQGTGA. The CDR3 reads CASSLTGDFYNEQFF. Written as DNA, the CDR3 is TGTGCCAGCAGCTTGACAGGGGATTTCTACAATGAGCAGTTCTTC.

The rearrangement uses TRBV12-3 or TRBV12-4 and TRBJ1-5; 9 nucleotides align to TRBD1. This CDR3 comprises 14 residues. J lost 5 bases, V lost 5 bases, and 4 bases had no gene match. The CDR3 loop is CASSPQGADQPQHF. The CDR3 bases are TGTGCCAGCAGTCCACAGGGGGCGGATCAGCCCCAGCATTTT.

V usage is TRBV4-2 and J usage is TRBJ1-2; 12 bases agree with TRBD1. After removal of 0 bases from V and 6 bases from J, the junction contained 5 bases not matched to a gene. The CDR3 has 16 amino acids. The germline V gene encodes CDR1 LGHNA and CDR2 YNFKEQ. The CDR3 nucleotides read TGTGCCAGCAGCCAAGATCAGGGACAGGGGGCGGATGGCTACACCTTC. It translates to CASSQDQGQGADGYTF.

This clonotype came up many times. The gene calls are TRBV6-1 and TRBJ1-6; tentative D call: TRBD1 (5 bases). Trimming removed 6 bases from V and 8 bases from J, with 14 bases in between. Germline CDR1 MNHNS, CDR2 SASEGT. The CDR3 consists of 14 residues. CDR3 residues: CASRLMGEDSPLHF. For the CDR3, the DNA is TGTGCCAGCAGGTTGATGGGGGAGGATTCACCCCTCCACTTT.

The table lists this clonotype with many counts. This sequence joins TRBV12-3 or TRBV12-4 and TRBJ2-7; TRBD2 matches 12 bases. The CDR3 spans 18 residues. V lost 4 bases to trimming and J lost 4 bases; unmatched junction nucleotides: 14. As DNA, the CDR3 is TGTGCCAGCAGTTCGCGGACTAGCGGGGCGGGACTCCTTTACGAGCAGTACTTC. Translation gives CASSSRTSGAGLLYEQYF.

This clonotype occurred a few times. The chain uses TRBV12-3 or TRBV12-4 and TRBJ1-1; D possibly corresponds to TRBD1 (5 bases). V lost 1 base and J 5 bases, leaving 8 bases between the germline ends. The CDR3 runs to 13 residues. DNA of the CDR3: TGTGCCAGCAGTTTAGGGACAAAGACTGAAGCTTTCTTT. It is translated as CASSLGTKTEAFF.

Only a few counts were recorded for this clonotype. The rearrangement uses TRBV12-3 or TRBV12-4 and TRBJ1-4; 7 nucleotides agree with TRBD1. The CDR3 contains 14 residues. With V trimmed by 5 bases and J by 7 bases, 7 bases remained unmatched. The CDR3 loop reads CASSMTGSGEKLFF. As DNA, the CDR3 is TGTGCCAGCAGTATGACAGGGTCGGGTGAAAAACTGTTTTTT.

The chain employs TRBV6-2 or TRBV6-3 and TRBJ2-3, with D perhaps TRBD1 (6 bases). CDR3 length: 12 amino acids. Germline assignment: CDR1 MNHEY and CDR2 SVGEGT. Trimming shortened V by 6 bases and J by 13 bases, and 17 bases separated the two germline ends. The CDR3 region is CASSGLGHSEYF. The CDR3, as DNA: TGTGCCAGCAGCGGTTTGGGACACTCGGAGTATTTT.

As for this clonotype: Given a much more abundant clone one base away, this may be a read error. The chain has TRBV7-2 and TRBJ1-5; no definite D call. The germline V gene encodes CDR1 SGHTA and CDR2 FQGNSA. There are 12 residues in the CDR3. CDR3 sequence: CVSSPRNQPQHF. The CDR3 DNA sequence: TGTGTCAGCAGCCCCCGCAATCAGCCCCAGCATTTT.

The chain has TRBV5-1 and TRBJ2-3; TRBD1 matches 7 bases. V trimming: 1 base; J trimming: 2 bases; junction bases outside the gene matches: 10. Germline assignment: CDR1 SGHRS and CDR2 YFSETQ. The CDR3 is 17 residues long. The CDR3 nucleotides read TGCGCCAGCAGCTTGAGATCTGGACAGGCCTACACAGATACGCAGTATTTT. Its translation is CASSLRSGQAYTDTQYF.

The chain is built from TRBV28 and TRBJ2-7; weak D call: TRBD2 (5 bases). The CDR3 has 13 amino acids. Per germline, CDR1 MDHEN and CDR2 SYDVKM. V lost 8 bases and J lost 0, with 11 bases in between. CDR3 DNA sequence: TGTGCCAGCCGGACGGGGAACTCCTACGAGCAGTACTTC. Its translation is CASRTGNSYEQYF.